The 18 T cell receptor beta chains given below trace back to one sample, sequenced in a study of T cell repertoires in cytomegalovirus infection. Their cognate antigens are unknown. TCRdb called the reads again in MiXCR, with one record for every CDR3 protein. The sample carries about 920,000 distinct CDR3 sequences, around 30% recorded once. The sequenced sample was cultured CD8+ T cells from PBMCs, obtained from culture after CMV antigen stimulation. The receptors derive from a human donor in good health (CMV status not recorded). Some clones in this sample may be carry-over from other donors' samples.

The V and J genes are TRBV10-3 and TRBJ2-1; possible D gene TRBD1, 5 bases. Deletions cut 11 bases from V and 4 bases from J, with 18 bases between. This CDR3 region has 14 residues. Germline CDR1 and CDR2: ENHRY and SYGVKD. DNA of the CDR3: TGTGCCCCAGGAGCAGGGAAGACTTACAATGAGCAGTTCTTC. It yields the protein CAPGAGKTYNEQFF.

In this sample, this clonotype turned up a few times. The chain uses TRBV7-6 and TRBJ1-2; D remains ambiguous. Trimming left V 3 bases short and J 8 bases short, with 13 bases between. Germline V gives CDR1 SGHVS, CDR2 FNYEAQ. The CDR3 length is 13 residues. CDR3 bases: TGTGCCAGCAGCTTTGGTCTTATGTGGGGCTACACCTTC. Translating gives CASSFGLMWGYTF.

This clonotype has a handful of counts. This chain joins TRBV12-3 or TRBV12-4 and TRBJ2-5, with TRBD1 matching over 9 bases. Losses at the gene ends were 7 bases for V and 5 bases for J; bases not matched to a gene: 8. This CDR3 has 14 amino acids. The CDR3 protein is CASNDDRGLETQYF. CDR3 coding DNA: TGTGCCAGCAACGACGACAGGGGGTTGGAGACCCAGTACTTC.

CDR3 region: CASSYSLRSTEAFF. The CDR3 DNA reads as TGTGCCAGCAGTTACTCGCTCCGGAGCACTGAAGCTTTCTTT. The chain carries TRBV6-5 and TRBJ1-1, with D uncertain. Germline V lookup: CDR1 MNHEY, CDR2 SVGAGI. The CDR3 length is 14 residues. V lost 0 bases, J lost 4 bases, and 9 bases lay in between.

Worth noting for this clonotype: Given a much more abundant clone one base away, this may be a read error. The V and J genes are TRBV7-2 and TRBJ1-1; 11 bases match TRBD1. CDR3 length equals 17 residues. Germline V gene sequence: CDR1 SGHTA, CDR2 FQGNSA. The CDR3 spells CARSFLGQGAPGTEAFF. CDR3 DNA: TGTGCCAGGAGCTTTCTAGGACAGGGGGCGCCGGGCACTGAAGCTTTCTTT.

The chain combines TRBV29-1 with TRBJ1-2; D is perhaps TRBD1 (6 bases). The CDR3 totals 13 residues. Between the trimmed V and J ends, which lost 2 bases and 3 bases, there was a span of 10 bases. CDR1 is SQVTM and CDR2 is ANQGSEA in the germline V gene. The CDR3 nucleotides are TGCAGCGTTGAATCAGGGGCTCACTATGGCTACACCTTC. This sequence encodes CSVESGAHYGYTF.

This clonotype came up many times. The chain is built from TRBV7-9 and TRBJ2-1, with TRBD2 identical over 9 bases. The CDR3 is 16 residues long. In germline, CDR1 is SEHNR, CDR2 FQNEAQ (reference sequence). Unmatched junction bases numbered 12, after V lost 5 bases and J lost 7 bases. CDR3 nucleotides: TGTGCCAGCAGCCCCCCGCCTAGCGGGGTGGTTAATGAGCAGTTCTTC. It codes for CASSPPPSGVVNEQFF.

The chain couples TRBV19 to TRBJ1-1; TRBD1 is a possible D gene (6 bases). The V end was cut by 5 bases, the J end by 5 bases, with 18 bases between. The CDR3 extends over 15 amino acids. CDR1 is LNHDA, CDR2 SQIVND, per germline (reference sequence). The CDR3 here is CASSLPTGGRTEAFF. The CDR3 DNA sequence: TGTGCCAGTAGTCTCCCGACAGGCGGTCGGACTGAAGCTTTCTTT.

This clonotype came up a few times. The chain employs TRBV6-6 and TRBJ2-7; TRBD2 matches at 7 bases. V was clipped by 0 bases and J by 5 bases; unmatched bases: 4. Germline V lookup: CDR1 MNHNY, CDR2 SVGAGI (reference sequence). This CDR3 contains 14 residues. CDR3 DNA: TGTGCCAGCAGTTACTCGACGGGGGGAAACGAGCAGTACGTC. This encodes CASSYSTGGNEQYV.

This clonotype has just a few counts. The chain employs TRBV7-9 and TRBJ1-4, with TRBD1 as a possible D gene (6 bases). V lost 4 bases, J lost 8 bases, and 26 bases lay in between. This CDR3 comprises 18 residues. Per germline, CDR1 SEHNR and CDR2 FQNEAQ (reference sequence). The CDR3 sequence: CASSSPQDSREVREKLFF. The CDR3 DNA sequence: TGTGCCAGCAGCTCGCCCCAGGACAGTCGTGAGGTCCGGGAAAAACTGTTTTTT.

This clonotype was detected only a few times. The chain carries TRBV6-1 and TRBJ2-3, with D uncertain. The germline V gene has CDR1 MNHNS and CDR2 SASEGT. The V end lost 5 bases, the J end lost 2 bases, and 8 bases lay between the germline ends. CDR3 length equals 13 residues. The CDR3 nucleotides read TGTGCCAGCAGTTACGGCTTCACAGATACGCAGTATTTT. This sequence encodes CASSYGFTDTQYF.

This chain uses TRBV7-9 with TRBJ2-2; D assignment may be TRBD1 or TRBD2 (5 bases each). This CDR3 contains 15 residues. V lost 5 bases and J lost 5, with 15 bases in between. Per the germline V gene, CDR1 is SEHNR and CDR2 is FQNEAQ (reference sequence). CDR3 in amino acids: CASSRGGAMTGELFF. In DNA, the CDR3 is TGTGCCAGCAGCCGGGGCGGTGCCATGACCGGGGAGCTGTTTTTT.

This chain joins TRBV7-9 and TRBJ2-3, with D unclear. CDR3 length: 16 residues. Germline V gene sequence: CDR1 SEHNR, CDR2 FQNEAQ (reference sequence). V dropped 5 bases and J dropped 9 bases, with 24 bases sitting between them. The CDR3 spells CASSPGLTVWLETQYF. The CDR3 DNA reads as TGTGCCAGCAGCCCAGGATTGACTGTCTGGCTTGAGACGCAGTATTTT.

CDR3 nucleotides: TGCAGTGCCCGGGACAGGGGAGGTCCGAACACCGGGGAGCTGTTTTTT. Its translation is CSARDRGGPNTGELFF. The chain couples TRBV20-1 to TRBJ2-2, with TRBD1 matching over 10 bases. CDR1 and CDR2 from the germline V gene are DFQATT and SNEGSKA (reference sequence). The CDR3 covers 16 residues. V was pared by 6 bases and J by 0 bases, with 7 bases of the junction left unmatched.

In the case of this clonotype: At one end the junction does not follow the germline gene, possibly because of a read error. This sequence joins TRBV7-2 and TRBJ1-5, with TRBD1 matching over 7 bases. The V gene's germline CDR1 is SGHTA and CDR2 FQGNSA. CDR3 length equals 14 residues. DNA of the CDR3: TGTGCCAGCAGCACAGACAGGGTGAGTCAGCGCCAGCATTTT. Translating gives CASSTDRVSQRQHF.

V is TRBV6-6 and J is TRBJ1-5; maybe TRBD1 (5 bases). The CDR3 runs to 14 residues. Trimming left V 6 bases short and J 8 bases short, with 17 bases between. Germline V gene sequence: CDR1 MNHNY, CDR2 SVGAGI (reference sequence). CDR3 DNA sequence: TGTGCCAGCAGCCCCGGCCCAGGGAAGGAGCCCCAGCATTTT. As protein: CASSPGPGKEPQHF.

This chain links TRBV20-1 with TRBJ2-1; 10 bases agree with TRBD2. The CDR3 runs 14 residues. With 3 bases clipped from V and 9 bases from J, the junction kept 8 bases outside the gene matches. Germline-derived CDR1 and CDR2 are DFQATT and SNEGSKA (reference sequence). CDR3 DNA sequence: TGCAGTGCTAGTAGGATAGCGGGGGGTGGTGAGCAGTTCTTC. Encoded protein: CSASRIAGGGEQFF.

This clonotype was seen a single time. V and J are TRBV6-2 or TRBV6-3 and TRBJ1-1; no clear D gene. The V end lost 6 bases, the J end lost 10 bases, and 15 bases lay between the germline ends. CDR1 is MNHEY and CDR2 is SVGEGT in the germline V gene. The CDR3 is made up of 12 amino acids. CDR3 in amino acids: CASRAGQLSAFF. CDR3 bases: TGTGCCAGCAGGGCCGGGCAGCTTTCAGCTTTCTTT.